This T cell receptor beta chain was documented in a study of cytomegalovirus exposure and HLA in healthy donors. The primer mix had 60 Vbeta and 13 Jbeta primers. The protocol was immunoSEQ multiplex PCR, while the TCRdb copy is restricted to in-frame clones and leaves out a portion. This sample has 90,000 to 120,000 clones, with 65% to 85% found just once. Comment on this clone: Its specificity is not known. The junction does not match germline at one end; this may be a read error.

CDR1 LNHNV and CDR2 YYDKDF come from the germline V gene (reference sequence). The CDR3 is 12 residues long. Points from the study as a whole: One cluster of highly shared sequence variants probably arose as a sequencing artifact.

The sample comprised PBMCs. This sequence joins TRBV15 and TRBJ2-1; D call uncertain. This TCR came from a man aged 18 to 30 in good health and CMV-seronegative. The CDR3 region is CAASRAQIEQFF. The CDR3 DNA sequence: TGTGCCGCCAGCAGAGCGCAGATTGAGCAGTTCTTC.